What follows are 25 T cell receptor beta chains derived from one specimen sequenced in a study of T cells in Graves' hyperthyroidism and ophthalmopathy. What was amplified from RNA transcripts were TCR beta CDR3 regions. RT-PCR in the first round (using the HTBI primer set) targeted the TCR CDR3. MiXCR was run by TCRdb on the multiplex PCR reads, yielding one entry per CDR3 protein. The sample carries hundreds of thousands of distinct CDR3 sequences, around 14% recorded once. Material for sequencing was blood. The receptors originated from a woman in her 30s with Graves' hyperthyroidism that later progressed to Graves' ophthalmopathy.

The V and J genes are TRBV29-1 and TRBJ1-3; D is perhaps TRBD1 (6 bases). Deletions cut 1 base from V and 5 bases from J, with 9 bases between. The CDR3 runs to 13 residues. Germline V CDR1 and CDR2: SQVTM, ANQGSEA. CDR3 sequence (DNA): TGCAGCGTTGAAGTGGGGGCAAGAAACACCATATATTTT. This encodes CSVEVGARNTIYF.

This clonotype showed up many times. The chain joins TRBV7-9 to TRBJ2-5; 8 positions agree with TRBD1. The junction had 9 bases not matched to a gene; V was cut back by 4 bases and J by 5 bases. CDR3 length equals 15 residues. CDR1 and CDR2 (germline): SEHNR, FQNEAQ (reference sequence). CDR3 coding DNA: TGTGCCAGCAGCTCTCCGGACAGGGTGAGGGAGACCCAGTACTTC. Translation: CASSSPDRVRETQYF.

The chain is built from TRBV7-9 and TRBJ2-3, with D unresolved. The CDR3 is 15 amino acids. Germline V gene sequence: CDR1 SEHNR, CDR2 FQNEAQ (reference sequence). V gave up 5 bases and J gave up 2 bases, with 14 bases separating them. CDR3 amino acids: CASSLWAADTDTQYF. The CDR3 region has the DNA TGTGCCAGCAGCCTGTGGGCAGCCGACACAGATACGCAGTATTTT. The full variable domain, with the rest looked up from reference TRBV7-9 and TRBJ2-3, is DTGVSQNPRHKITKRGQNVTFRCDPISEHNRLYWYRQTLGQGPEFLTYFQNEAQLEKSRLLSDRFSAERPKGSFSTLEIQRTEQGDSAMYLCASSLWAADTDTQYFGPGTRLTVL.

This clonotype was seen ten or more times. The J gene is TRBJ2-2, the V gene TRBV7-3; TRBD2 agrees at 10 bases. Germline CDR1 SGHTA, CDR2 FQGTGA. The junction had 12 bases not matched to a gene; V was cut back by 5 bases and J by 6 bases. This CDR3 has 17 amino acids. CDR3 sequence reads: CASSLLPSSGSPGELFF. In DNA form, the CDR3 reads TGTGCCAGCAGCCTGCTTCCCTCTAGCGGGAGTCCCGGGGAGCTGTTTTTT. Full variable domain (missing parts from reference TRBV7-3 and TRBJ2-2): GAGVSQTPSNKVTEKGKYVELRCDPISGHTALYWYRQSLGQGPEFLIYFQGTGAADDSGLPNDRFFAVRPEGSVSTLKIQRTERGDSAVYLCASSLLPSSGSPGELFFGEGSRLTVL.

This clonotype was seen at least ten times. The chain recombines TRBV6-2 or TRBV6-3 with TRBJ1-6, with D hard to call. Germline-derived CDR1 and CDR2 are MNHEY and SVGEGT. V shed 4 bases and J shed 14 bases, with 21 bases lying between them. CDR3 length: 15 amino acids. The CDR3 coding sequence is TGTGCCAGCAGTTCCGGCGGGCAGAATATAATGTCCCTCCACTTT. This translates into CASSSGGQNIMSLHF.

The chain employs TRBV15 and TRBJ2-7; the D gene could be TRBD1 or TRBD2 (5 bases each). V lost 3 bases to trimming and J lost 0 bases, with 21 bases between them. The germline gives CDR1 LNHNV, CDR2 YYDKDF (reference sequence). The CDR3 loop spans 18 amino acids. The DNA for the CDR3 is TGTGCCACCAGCAGGGATACCACCCGGGACGGAGACTCCTACGAGCAGTACTTC. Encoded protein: CATSRDTTRDGDSYEQYF.

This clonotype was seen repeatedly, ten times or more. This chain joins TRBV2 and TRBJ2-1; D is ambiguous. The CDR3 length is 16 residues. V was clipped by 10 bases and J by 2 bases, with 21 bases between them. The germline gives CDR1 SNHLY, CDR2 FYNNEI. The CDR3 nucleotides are TGTGCCACCAATTCTAGGCAGGCACCAGCCTACAATGAGCAGTTCTTC. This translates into CATNSRQAPAYNEQFF.

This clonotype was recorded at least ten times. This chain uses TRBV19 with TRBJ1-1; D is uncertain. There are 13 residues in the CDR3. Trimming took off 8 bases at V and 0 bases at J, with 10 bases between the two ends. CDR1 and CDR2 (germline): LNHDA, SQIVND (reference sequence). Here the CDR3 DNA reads TGTGCCAGTCGACCAACCTTGAACACTGAAGCTTTCTTT. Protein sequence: CASRPTLNTEAFF. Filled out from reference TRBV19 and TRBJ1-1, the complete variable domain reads DGGITQSPKYLFRKEGQNVTLSCEQNLNHDAMYWYRQDPGQGLRLIYYSQIVNDFQKGDIAEGYSVSREKKESFPLTVTSAQKNPTAFYLCASRPTLNTEAFFGQGTRLTVV.

Here the CDR3 reads CASSPKEKSNEQFF. CDR3 DNA sequence: TGTGCCAGCTCACCAAAAGAAAAGAGCAATGAGCAGTTCTTC. This rearrangement joins TRBV18 to TRBJ2-1; D remains ambiguous. V shed 2 bases and J shed 6 bases, with 11 bases lying between them. The CDR3 totals 14 residues. The germline gives CDR1 KGHSH, CDR2 LQKENI.

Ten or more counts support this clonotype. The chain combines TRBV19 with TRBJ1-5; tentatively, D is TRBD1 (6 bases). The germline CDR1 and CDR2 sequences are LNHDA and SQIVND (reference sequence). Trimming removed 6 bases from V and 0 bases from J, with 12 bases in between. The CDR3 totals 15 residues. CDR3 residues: CASRRTENSNQPQHF. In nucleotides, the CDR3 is TGTGCCAGTAGGCGGACAGAAAATAGCAATCAGCCCCAGCATTTT.

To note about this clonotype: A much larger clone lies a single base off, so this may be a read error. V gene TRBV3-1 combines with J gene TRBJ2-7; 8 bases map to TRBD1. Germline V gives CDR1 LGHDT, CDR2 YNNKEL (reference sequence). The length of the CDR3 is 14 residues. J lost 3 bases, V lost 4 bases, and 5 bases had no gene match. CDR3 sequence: CASSRSGGFYEQYF. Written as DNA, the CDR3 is TGTGCCAGCAGCCGGTCAGGGGGCTTCTACGAGCAGTACTTC.

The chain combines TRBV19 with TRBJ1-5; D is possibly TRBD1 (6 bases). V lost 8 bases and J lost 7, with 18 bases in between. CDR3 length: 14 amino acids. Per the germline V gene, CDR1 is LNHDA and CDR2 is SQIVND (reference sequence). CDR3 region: CASFLTGKGQPQHF. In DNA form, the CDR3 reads TGTGCCAGTTTTCTCACAGGGAAGGGGCAGCCCCAGCATTTT.

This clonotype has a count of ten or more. The DNA for the CDR3 is TGTGCCAGCAGCCCCGGACAGGTTTATAGCAATCAGCCCCAGCATTTT. Translating it yields CASSPGQVYSNQPQHF. The chain combines TRBV27 with TRBJ1-5; TRBD1 aligns across 7 bases. The CDR3 is made up of 16 amino acids. The ends lost 6 bases at V and 0 bases at J; junction bases unmatched: 8. The germline gives CDR1 MNHEY, CDR2 SMNVEV (reference sequence).

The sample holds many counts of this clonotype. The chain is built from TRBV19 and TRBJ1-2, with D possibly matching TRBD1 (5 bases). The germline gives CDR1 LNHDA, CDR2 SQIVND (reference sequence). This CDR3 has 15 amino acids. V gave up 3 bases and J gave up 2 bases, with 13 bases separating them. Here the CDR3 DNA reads TGTGCCAGTAGTATGGAAGGCAGGGCGAACTATGGCTACACCTTC. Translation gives CASSMEGRANYGYTF.

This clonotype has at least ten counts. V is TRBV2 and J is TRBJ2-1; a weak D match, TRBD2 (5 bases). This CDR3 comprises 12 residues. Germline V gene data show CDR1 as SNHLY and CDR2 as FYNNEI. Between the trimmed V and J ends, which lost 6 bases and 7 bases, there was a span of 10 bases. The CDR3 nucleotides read TGTGCCAGCAGCGCGGACTTGAATGAGCAGTTCTTC. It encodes CASSADLNEQFF.

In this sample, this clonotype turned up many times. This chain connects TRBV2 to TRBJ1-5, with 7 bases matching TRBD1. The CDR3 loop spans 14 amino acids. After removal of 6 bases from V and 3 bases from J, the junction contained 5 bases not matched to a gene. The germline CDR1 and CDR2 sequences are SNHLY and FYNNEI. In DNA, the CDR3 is TGTGCCAGCAGGACCGGGACAGTCAATCAGCCCCAGCATTTT. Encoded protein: CASRTGTVNQPQHF.

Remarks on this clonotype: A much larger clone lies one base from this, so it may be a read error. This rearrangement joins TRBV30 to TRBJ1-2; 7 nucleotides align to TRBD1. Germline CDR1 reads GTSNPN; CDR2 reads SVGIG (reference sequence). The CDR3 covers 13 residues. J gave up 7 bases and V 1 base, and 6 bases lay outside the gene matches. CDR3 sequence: CAWSAQGGGGYTF. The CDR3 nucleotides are TGTGCCTGGAGTGCTCAGGGGGGGGGTGGCTACACCTTC.

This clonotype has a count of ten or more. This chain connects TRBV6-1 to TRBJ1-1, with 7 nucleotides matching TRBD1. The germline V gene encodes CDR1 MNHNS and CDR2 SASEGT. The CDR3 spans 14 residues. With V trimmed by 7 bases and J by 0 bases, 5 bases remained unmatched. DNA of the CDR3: TGTGCCAGCATCAGGGGGGGAGTGAACACTGAAGCTTTCTTT. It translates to CASIRGGVNTEAFF.

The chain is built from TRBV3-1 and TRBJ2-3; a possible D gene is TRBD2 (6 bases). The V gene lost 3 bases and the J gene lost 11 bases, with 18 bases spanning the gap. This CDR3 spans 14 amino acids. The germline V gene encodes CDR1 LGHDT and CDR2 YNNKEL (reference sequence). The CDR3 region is CASSHAKGLSEQYF. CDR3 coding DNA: TGTGCCAGCAGCCATGCTAAGGGACTTAGCGAGCAGTATTTT.

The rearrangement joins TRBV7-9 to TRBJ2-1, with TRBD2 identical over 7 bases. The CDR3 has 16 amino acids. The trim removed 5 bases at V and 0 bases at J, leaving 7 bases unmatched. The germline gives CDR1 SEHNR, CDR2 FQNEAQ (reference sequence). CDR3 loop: CASSQKLAISYNEQFF. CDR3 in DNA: TGTGCCAGCAGCCAGAAACTAGCGATCTCCTACAATGAGCAGTTCTTC.

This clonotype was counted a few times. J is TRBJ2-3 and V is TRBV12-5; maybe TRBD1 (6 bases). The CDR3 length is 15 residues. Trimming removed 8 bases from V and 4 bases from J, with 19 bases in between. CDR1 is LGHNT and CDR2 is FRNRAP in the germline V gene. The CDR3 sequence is CASSWGPQTADTQYF. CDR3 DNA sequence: TGTGCTAGTAGTTGGGGGCCTCAAACAGCAGATACGCAGTATTTT.

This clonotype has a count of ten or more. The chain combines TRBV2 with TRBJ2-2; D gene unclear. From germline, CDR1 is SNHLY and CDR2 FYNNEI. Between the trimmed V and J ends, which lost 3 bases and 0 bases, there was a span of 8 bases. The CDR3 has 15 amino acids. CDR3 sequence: CASSEIPANTGELFF. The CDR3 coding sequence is TGTGCCAGCAGTGAGATCCCAGCGAACACCGGGGAGCTGTTTTTT.

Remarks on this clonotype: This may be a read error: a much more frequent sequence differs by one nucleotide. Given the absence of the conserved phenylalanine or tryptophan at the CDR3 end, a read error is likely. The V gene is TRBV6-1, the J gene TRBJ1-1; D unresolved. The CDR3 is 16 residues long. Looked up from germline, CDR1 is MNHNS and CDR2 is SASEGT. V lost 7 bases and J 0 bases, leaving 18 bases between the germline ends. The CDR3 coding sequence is TGTGCCAGCACCCGGTTGGGAGGTCCTATGAACACTGAAGCTTTCCTT. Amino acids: CASTRLGGPMNTEAFL.

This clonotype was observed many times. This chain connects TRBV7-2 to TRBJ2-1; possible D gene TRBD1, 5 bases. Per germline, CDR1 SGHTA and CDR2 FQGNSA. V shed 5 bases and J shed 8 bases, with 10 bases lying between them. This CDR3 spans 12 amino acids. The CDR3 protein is CASSRQGYEQFF. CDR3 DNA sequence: TGTGCCAGCAGCCGGCAGGGTTATGAGCAGTTCTTC.

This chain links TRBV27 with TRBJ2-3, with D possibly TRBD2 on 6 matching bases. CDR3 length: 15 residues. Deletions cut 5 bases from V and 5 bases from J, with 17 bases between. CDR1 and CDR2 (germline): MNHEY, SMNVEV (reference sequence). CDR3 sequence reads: CASSLWGEARDTQYF. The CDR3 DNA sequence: TGTGCCAGCAGTCTCTGGGGGGAGGCCAGAGATACGCAGTATTTT.